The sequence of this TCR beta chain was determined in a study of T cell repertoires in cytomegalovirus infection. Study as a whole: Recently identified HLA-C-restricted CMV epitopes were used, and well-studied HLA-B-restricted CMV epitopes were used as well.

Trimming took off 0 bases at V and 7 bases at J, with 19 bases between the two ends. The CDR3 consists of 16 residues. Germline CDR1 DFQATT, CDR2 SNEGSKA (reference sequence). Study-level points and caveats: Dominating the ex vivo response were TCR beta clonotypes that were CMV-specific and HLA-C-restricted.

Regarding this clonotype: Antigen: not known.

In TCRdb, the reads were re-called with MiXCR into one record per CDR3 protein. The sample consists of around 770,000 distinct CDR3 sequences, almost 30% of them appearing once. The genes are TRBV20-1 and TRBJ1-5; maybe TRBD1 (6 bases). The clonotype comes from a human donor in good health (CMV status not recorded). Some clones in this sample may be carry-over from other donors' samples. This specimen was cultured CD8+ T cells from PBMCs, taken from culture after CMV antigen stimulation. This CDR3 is CSARDEGRQEGQPQHF. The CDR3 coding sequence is TGCAGTGCTAGAGATGAAGGACGACAGGAGGGGCAGCCCCAGCATTTT.